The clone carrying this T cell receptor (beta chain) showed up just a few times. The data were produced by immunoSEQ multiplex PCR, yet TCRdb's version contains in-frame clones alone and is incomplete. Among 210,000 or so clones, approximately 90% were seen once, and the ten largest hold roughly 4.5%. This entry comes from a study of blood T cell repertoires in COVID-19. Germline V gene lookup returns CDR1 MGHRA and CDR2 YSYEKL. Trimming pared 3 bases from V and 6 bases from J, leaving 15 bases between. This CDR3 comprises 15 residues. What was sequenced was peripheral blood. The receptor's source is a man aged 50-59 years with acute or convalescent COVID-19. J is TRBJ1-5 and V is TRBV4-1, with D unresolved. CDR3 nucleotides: TGCGCCAGCAGCCATGTTTTTGTACGGAGTCAGCCCCAGCATTTT. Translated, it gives CASSHVFVRSQPQHF.